These T cell receptor beta chains were read from a single sample in a study of neurological immune-mediated disorders. Each CDR3 protein is one row after TCRdb ran MiXCR on the 5' RACE reads. The table has tens of thousands of distinct CDR3 sequences, roughly 4.8% seen once. The sequenced sample was PBMCs. These receptors were taken from a woman younger than 45 with multiple sclerosis. Each CDR3 is given with its conserved first and last residue. Each record gives: clone size, V gene, D gene, J gene, CDR3 protein, CDR3 DNA. D genes are given only for firm matches. A row's size may be missing; if present it is once, few, many or a size class.

clone_size: .; v_call: TRBV6-5; d_call: TRBD2; j_call: TRBJ2-1; cdr3_aa: CASRPRPLGLAGNEQFF; cdr3_nt: TGTGCCAGCAGACCCCGTCCCCTCGGACTAGCGGGGAATGAGCAGTTCTTC
clone_size: many; v_call: TRBV20-1; d_call: .; j_call: TRBJ1-1; cdr3_aa: CSARVTGSFTEAFF; cdr3_nt: TGCAGTGCTAGAGTTACAGGGAGTTTCACTGAAGCTTTCTTT
clone_size: many; v_call: TRBV6-6; d_call: .; j_call: TRBJ2-6; cdr3_aa: CASSSQGRLSGANVLTF; cdr3_nt: TGTGCCAGCAGTAGCCAGGGAAGGCTCTCTGGGGCCAACGTCCTGACTTTC
clone_size: many; v_call: TRBV7-3; d_call: .; j_call: TRBJ2-1; cdr3_aa: CASSRSPYNEQFF; cdr3_nt: TGTGCCAGCAGCCGCAGTCCCTACAATGAGCAGTTCTTC
clone_size: few; v_call: TRBV12-3/TRBV12-4; d_call: .; j_call: TRBJ1-5; cdr3_aa: CASSHSTGGNQPQHF; cdr3_nt: TGTGCCAGCAGCCATTCGACTGGGGGTAATCAGCCCCAGCATTTT
clone_size: many; v_call: TRBV9; d_call: .; j_call: TRBJ2-6; cdr3_aa: CASSVPFPGSGANVLTF; cdr3_nt: TGTGCCAGCAGCGTTCCTTTTCCAGGGTCCGGGGCCAACGTCCTGACTTTC
clone_size: .; v_call: TRBV20-1; d_call: .; j_call: TRBJ2-7; cdr3_aa: CSARTYSYEQYF; cdr3_nt: TGCAGTGCCAGAACATACTCCTACGAGCAGTACTTC
clone_size: many; v_call: TRBV12-3/TRBV12-4; d_call: .; j_call: TRBJ1-4; cdr3_aa: CASSRAVEKKLFF; cdr3_nt: TGTGCCAGCTCACGGGCAGTCGAGAAAAAACTGTTTTTT
clone_size: .; v_call: TRBV7-7; d_call: .; j_call: TRBJ2-2; cdr3_aa: CASSPPGGTGELFF; cdr3_nt: TGTGCCAGCAGCCCACCCGGTGGGACCGGGGAGCTGTTTTTT
clone_size: few; v_call: TRBV12-3/TRBV12-4; d_call: .; j_call: TRBJ2-4; cdr3_aa: CASSRGTVQYF; cdr3_nt: TGTGCCAGCAGTCGAGGGACGGTTCAGTACTTC
clone_size: many; v_call: TRBV5-1; d_call: TRBD1; j_call: TRBJ2-5; cdr3_aa: CASSEGQGQETQYF; cdr3_nt: TGCGCCAGCAGCGAGGGACAGGGGCAAGAGACCCAGTACTTC
clone_size: many; v_call: TRBV29-1; d_call: TRBD1; j_call: TRBJ1-2; cdr3_aa: CSVEDHSRGLQYGYTF; cdr3_nt: TGCAGCGTTGAAGATCACTCAAGGGGGCTTCAATATGGCTACACCTTC
clone_size: many; v_call: TRBV5-5; d_call: .; j_call: TRBJ2-2; cdr3_aa: CASSRGNLNAGELFF; cdr3_nt: TGTGCCAGCAGCCGGGGTAATTTGAACGCCGGGGAGCTGTTTTTT